This T cell receptor (beta chain) originates from a study of blood T cells in healthy people across ages. About the study: About one barcoded beta molecule was captured per two T cells (by template switching).

This clonotype has only a few counts. For the second PCR, which ran for 7 to 11 cycles, a sample-barcoded 5' primer and a J-beta primer mix were used. TCRdb re-called the 5' RACE reads with MiXCR, one entry per CDR3 protein. The sample holds roughly 1,500,000 distinct CDR3 sequences, about 32% seen once. The CDR3 length is 11 residues. Trimming took off 1 base at V and 14 bases at J, with 13 bases between the two ends. Looked up from germline, CDR1 is SQVTM and CDR2 is ANQGSEA. The sequenced sample consisted of blood. This chain uses TRBV29-1 with TRBJ2-3, with D hard to call. The sequence was collected from a woman younger than 45 in good health. The CDR3 here is CSVEGENAWYF. The CDR3 region has the DNA TGCAGCGTTGAAGGGGAAAACGCTTGGTATTTT.